Listed here are 15 T cell receptor beta chains from one sample, sequenced in a study of T cell responses to AZD1222 COVID-19 vaccine. Produced via immunoSEQ multiplex PCR; TCRdb's table is partial and in-frame only. This table has approximately 150,000 clones, about 89% appearing once. The sequencing here drew on peripheral blood, taken 28 days after the second AZD1222 dose. The receptors stem from an adult who received the AZD1222 COVID-19 vaccine.

The CDR3 DNA reads as TGTGCCAGCAGCTCGCGACAGGGGTCCCCGCGGGTGGGGGAGCAGTACTTC. It specifies CASSSRQGSPRVGEQYF. The chain combines TRBV13 with TRBJ2-7; TRBD1 agrees at 8 bases. V shed 4 bases and J 7 bases; nucleotides not matched to a gene: 18. The CDR3 spans 17 residues. CDR1 is PRHDT and CDR2 is FYEKMQ in the germline V gene (reference sequence). The full variable domain, rest sourced from reference TRBV13 and TRBJ2-7, is AAGVIQSPRHLIKEKRETATLKCYPIPRHDTVYWYQQGPGQDPQFLISFYEKMQSDKGSIPDRFSAQQFSDYHSELNMSSLELGDSALYFCASSSRQGSPRVGEQYFGPGTRLTVT.

In DNA, the CDR3 is TGTGCCAGCAGGGGAGGCTATGGCTACACCTTC. Translation gives CASRGGYGYTF. The rearrangement uses TRBV28 and TRBJ1-2; D unresolved. The CDR3 is made up of 11 amino acids. Germline values: CDR1 MDHEN, CDR2 SYDVKM. The germline V and J ends were trimmed by 6 bases and 4 bases, with 6 bases remaining between them.

This chain joins TRBV19 and TRBJ1-5; D is ambiguous. The V end was cut by 11 bases, the J end by 11 bases, with 25 bases between. CDR1 and CDR2 (germline): LNHDA, SQIVND (reference sequence). The CDR3 length is 14 residues. CDR3 amino acids: CASQPSGSPLTQHF. CDR3 coding DNA: TGTGCCTCCCAACCAAGTGGATCTCCTTTGACCCAGCATTTT.

The rearrangement uses TRBV29-1 and TRBJ2-2, with TRBD2 identical over 7 bases. In germline, CDR1 is SQVTM, CDR2 ANQGSEA. J lost 0 bases, V lost 7 bases, and 5 bases had no gene match. This CDR3 contains 14 residues. CDR3 in amino acids: CSASGAANTGELFF. The CDR3, as DNA: TGCAGCGCGAGCGGGGCGGCGAACACCGGGGAGCTGTTTTTT.

The gene calls are TRBV28 and TRBJ2-2; D unclear. CDR3 length: 12 residues. V was trimmed by 3 bases and J by 8 bases, leaving 7 bases between them. Germline lookup yields CDR1 MDHEN and CDR2 SYDVKM. The CDR3 here is CASSFYGGELFF. Written as DNA, the CDR3 is TGTGCCAGCAGTTTCTATGGGGGGGAGCTGTTTTTT.

The chain employs TRBV3-1 (or the pseudogene TRBV3-2) and TRBJ2-2; TRBD1 matches at 7 bases. V lost 5 bases, J lost 4 bases, and 7 bases stayed unmatched. The CDR3 contains 15 residues. Germline CDR1 LGHDT, CDR2 YNNKEL (reference sequence). The CDR3 sequence is CASSTGTAITGELFF. The CDR3 DNA follows: TGTGCCAGCAGCACCGGGACAGCCATCACCGGGGAGCTGTTTTTT.

This rearrangement joins TRBV7-2 to TRBJ1-2, with 10 bases fitting TRBD1. CDR3 length equals 16 residues. With 1 base clipped from V and 4 bases from J, the junction kept 6 bases outside the gene matches. From germline, CDR1 is SGHTA and CDR2 FQGNSA. CDR3 DNA: TGTGCCAGCAGCTTAGGGGACAGGGGACAGGGCTATGGCTACACCTTC. It codes for CASSLGDRGQGYGYTF.

The chain links TRBV19 to TRBJ2-7; D gene ambiguous. Trimming stripped 1 base from V and 3 bases from J, with 10 bases between. From germline, CDR1 is LNHDA and CDR2 SQIVND (reference sequence). The CDR3 covers 14 residues. CDR3 sequence (DNA): TGTGCCAGTAGTATAGGCCTTACCGGCTACGAGCAGTACTTC. This codes for CASSIGLTGYEQYF.

This rearrangement joins TRBV7-9 to TRBJ2-7; tentative D call: TRBD1 (5 bases). Trimming left V 3 bases short and J 3 bases short, with 6 bases between. Germline loops: CDR1 SEHNR, CDR2 FQNEAQ (reference sequence). There are 12 residues in the CDR3. In DNA form, the CDR3 reads TGTGCCAGCAGCTTCGACAGCTACGAGCAGTACTTC. It is translated as CASSFDSYEQYF. Complete variable domain (other parts from reference TRBV7-9 and TRBJ2-7): DTGVSQNPRHKITKRGQNVTFRCDPISEHNRLYWYRQTLGQGPEFLTYFQNEAQLEKSRLLSDRFSAERPKGSFSTLEIQRTEQGDSAMYLCASSFDSYEQYFGPGTRLTVT.

The sample holds one count of this clone. The chain has TRBV28 and TRBJ2-5, with 13 bases lining up with TRBD2. CDR3 length: 16 amino acids. Germline CDR1 is MDHEN and CDR2 is SYDVKM. J was trimmed by 4 bases and V by 4 bases; bases with no gene match: 6. The CDR3 here is CASSYTSGRAVETQYF. Written as DNA, the CDR3 is TGTGCCAGCAGTTACACTAGCGGGAGGGCCGTAGAGACCCAGTACTTC.

The chain joins TRBV27 to TRBJ1-4; no clear D gene. Germline values: CDR1 MNHEY, CDR2 SMNVEV (reference sequence). The CDR3 is 13 amino acids. V dropped 1 base and J dropped 5 bases, with 5 bases sitting between them. This chain's CDR3 is CASSLWRNEKLFF. The CDR3 nucleotides are TGTGCCAGCAGTTTATGGAGGAATGAAAAACTGTTTTTT.

The genes are TRBV7-8 and TRBJ1-3, with TRBD1 matching over 7 bases. The length of the CDR3 is 15 residues. V was pared by 5 bases and J by 1 base, with 5 bases of the junction left unmatched. Germline assignment: CDR1 SGHVS and CDR2 FQNEAQ. The CDR3 DNA reads as TGTGCCAGCAGCCCCTGGGGACAGTCTGGAAACACCATATATTTT. Translation gives CASSPWGQSGNTIYF.

This CDR3 is CASSLWTSGDNEQFF. The CDR3 region has the DNA TGTGCCAGCAGCCTGTGGACTAGCGGGGACAATGAGCAGTTCTTC. The rearrangement links TRBV9 to TRBJ2-1; 12 nucleotides match TRBD2. Trimming cost V 4 bases and J 5 bases; bases outside gene matches: 4. CDR1 and CDR2 from the germline V gene are SGDLS and YYNGEE. This CDR3 has 15 residues.

The genes are TRBV19 and TRBJ2-7, with D hard to call. Germline V lookup: CDR1 LNHDA, CDR2 SQIVND (reference sequence). This CDR3 has 13 amino acids. The germline V and J ends were trimmed by 4 bases and 2 bases, with 9 bases remaining between them. CDR3 bases: TGTGCCAGTAGTAGGATCCCAGCCTACGAGCAGTACTTC. Translation: CASSRIPAYEQYF.

The count of this clone is one. This chain links TRBV2 with TRBJ1-1; no firm D call. Trimming took off 6 bases at V and 3 bases at J, with 8 bases between the two ends. This CDR3 spans 12 amino acids. The germline CDR1 and CDR2 sequences are SNHLY and FYNNEI. The CDR3 DNA reads as TGTGCCAGCAGCCCGCGTGACACTGAAGCTTTCTTT. It yields the protein CASSPRDTEAFF.